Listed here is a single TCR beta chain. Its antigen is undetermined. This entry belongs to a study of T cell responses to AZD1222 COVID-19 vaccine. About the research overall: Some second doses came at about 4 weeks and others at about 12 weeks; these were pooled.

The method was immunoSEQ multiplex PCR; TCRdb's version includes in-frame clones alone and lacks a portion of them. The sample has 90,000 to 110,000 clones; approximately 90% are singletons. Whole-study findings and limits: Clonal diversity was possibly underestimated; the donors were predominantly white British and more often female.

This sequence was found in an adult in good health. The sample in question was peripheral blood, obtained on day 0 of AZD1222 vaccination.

CDR3 residues: CASSGRRGLGGELFF. The CDR3, as DNA: TGTGCCAGCAGCGGGCGGCGGGGGCTGGGCGGGGAGCTGTTTTTT. The V call is TRBV7-2, the J call TRBJ2-2; TRBD2 might be the D (7 bases). V shed 5 bases and J shed 7 bases, with 17 bases lying between them. This CDR3 comprises 15 residues. Germline CDR1 reads SGHTA; CDR2 reads FQGNSA. Using reference TRBV7-2 and TRBJ2-2 for the parts outside the CDR3, the full variable domain is GAGVSQSPSNKVTEKGKDVELRCDPISGHTALYWYRQSLGQGLEFLIYFQGNSAPDKSGLPSDRFSAERTGGSVSTLTIQRTQQEDSAVYLCASSGRRGLGGELFFGEGSRLTVL.